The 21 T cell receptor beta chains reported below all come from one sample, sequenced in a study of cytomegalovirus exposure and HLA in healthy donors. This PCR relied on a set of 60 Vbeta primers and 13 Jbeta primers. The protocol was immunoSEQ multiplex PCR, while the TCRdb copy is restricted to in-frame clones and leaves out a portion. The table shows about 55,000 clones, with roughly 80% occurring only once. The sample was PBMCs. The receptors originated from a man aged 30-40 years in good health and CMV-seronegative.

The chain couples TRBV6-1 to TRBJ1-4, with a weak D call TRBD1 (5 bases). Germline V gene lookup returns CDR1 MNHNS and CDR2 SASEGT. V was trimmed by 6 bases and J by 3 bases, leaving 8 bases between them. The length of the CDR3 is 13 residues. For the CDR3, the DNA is TGTGCCAGCAGAGACAGCTCTAATGAAAAACTGTTTTTT. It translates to CASRDSSNEKLFF.

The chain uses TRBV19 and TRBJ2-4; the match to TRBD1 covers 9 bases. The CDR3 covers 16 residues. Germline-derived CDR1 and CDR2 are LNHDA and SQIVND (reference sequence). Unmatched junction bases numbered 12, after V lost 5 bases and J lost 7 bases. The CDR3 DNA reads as TGTGCCAGTAGTCGAAGAACAGGGGGCTGGGAGAACATTCAGTACTTC. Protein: CASSRRTGGWENIQYF.

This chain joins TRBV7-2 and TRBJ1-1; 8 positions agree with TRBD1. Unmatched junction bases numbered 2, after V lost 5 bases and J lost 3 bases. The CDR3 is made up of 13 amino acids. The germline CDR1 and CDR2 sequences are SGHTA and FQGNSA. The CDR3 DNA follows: TGTGCCAGCAGCACGACAGGGGACACTGAAGCTTTCTTT. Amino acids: CASSTTGDTEAFF.

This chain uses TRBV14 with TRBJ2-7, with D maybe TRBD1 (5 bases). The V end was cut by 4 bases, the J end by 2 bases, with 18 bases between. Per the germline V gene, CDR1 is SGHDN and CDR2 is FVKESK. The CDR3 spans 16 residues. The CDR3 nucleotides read TGTGCCAGCAGCCGCCCGATGGGGCGCCCCCCCTACGAGCAGTACTTC. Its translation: CASSRPMGRPPYEQYF.

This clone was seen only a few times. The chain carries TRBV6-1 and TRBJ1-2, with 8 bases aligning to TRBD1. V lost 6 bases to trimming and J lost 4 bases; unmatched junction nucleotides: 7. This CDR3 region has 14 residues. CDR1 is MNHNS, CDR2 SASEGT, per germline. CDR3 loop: CASSVGQGGYGYTF. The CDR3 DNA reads TGTGCCAGCAGCGTCGGACAGGGAGGCTATGGCTACACCTTC.

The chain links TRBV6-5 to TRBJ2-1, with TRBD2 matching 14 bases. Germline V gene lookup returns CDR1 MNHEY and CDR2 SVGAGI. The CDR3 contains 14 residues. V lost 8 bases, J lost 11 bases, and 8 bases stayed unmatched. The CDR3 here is CASSTSGGAYKQFF. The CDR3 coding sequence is TGTGCCAGCTCGACTAGCGGGGGGGCCTATAAGCAGTTCTTC.

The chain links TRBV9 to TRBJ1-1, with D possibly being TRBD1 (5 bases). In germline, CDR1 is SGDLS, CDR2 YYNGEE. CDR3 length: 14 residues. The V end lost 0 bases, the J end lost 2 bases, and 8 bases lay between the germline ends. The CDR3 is CASSVGQLNTEAFF. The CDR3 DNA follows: TGTGCCAGCAGCGTAGGACAGTTAAACACTGAAGCTTTCTTT.

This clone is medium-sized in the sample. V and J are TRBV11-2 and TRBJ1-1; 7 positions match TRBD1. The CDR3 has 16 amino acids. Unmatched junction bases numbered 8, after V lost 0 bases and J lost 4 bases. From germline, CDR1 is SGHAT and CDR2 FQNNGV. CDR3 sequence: CASSLEVYRGGTEAFF. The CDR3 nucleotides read TGTGCCAGCAGCTTAGAGGTGTACAGGGGTGGCACTGAAGCTTTCTTT. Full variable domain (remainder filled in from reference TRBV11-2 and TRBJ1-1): EAGVAQSPRYKIIEKRQSVAFWCNPISGHATLYWYQQILGQGPKLLIQFQNNGVVDDSQLPKDRFSAERLKGVDSTLKIQPAKLEDSAVYLCASSLEVYRGGTEAFFGQGTRLTVV.

The CDR3 nucleotides read TGTGCCAGCAGGCAGGTCTCAGATACGCAGTATTTT. This sequence encodes CASRQVSDTQYF. This rearrangement joins TRBV5-6 to TRBJ2-3; D is undetermined. Germline assignment: CDR1 SGHDT and CDR2 YYEEEE. The CDR3 covers 12 residues. Trimming stripped 5 bases from V and 4 bases from J, with 8 bases between.

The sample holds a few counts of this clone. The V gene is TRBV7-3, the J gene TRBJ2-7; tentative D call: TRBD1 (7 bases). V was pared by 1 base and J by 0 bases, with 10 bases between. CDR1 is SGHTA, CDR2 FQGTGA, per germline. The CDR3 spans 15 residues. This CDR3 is CASSLRQGGSYEQYF. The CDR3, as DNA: TGTGCCAGCAGCTTAAGGCAGGGGGGCTCCTACGAGCAGTACTTC.

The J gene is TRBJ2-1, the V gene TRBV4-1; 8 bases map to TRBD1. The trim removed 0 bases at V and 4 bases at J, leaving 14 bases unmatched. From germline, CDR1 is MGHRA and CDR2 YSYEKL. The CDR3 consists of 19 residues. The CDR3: CASSQDRQGTGRFYNEQFF. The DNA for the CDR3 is TGCGCCAGCAGCCAAGATCGGCAGGGGACAGGCAGATTTTACAATGAGCAGTTCTTC.

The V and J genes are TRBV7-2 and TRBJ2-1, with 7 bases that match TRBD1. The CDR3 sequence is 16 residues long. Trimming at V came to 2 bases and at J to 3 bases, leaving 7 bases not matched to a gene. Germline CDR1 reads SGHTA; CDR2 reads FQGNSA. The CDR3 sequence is CASSLTGQINYNEQFF. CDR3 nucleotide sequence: TGTGCCAGCAGCTTAACGGGACAGATAAACTACAATGAGCAGTTCTTC.

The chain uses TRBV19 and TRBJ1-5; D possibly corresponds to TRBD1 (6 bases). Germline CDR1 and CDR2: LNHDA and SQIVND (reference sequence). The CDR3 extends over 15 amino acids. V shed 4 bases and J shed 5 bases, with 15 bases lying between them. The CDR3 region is CASSTAGVADQPQHF. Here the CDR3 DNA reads TGTGCCAGTAGTACTGCAGGGGTAGCCGATCAGCCCCAGCATTTT.

The CDR3 DNA reads as TGTGCCACCCTGCGCGGATACAATGAGCAGTTCTTC. Protein product: CATLRGYNEQFF. The genes are TRBV11-2 and TRBJ2-1; D ambiguous. The V gene's germline CDR1 is SGHAT and CDR2 FQNNGV. V lost 10 bases, J lost 4 bases, and 11 bases lay in between. The CDR3 consists of 12 residues.

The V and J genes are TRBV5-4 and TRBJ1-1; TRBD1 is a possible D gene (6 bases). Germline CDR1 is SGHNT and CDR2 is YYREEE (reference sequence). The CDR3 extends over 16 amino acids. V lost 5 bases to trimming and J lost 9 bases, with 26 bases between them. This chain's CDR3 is CASSAIGGAERSKAFF. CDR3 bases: TGTGCCAGCAGTGCGATTGGGGGGGCTGAGAGGTCTAAAGCTTTCTTT.

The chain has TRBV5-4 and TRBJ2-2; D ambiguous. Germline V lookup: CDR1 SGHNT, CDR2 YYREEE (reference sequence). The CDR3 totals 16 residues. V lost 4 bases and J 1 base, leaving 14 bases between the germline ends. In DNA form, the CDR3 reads TGTGCCAGCAGCCTTTTTGGGCAGCTGAACACCGGGGAGCTGTTTTTT. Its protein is CASSLFGQLNTGELFF. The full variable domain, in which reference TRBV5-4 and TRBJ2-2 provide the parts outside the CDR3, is ETGVTQSPTHLIKTRGQQVTLRCSSQSGHNTVSWYQQALGQGPQFIFQYYREEENGRGNFPPRFSGLQFPNYSSELNVNALELDDSALYLCASSLFGQLNTGELFFGEGSRLTVL.

As DNA, the CDR3 is TGTGCCAGCAGCTTGGCAGGGGCACTTGGCTATGGCTACACCTTC. It is translated as CASSLAGALGYGYTF. The gene calls are TRBV5-8 and TRBJ1-2, with D tentatively TRBD1 (6 bases). Germline lookup yields CDR1 SGHTS and CDR2 YDEGEE. Trimming pared 0 bases from V and 4 bases from J, leaving 13 bases between. There are 15 residues in the CDR3.

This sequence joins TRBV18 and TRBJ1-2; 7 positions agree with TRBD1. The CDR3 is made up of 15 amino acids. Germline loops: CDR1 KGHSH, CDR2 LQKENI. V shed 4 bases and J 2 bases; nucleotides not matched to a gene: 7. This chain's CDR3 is CASSLQGEINYGYTF. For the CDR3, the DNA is TGTGCCAGCTCACTTCAGGGGGAAATAAACTATGGCTACACCTTC.

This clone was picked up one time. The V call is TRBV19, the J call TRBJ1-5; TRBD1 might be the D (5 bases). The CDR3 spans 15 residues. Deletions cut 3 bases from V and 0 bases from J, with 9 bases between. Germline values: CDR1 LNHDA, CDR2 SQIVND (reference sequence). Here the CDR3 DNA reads TGTGCCAGTAGTATGACAGATTATAGCAATCAGCCCCAGCATTTT. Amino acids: CASSMTDYSNQPQHF.

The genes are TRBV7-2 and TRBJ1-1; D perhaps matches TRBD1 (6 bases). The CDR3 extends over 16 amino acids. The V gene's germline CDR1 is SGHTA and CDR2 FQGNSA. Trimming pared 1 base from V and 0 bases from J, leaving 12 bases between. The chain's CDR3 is CASSLVSSGVNTEAFF. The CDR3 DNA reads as TGTGCCAGCAGCTTAGTTTCGTCAGGGGTGAACACTGAAGCTTTCTTT.

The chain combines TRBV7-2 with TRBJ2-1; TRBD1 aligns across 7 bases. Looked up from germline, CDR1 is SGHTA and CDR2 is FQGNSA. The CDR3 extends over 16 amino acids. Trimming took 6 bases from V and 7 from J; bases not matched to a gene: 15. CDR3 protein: CASSSDRVTVRNEQFF. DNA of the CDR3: TGTGCCAGCAGTTCAGACAGGGTAACGGTGCGGAATGAGCAGTTCTTC.